Below, one T cell receptor beta chain is given with its context. Across about two dozen US areas, participants ranged in age from roughly 18 to 89 years. Donors in Cohort 3 counted as recovered after two negative PCRs, clearance, or symptom resolution. Trimming took off 0 bases at V and 5 bases at J, with 35 bases between the two ends. This CDR3 has 24 residues. The germline V gene has CDR1 LGHNT and CDR2 FRNRAP. Authors' processing steps: From reference gene primer amplification, estimates of nucleated cell counts were derived. The data were produced by immunoSEQ multiplex PCR, yet TCRdb's version contains in-frame clones alone and is incomplete. V, J and clone size were drawn from that table, and D and trimming were deduced from the DNA. Among roughly 300,000 clones listed, over 75% were seen once. The data are from a study of blood T cell repertoires in COVID-19. Looking at the study overall: COVID-19 samples, acute and convalescent, were from the United States, Italy and Spain.

The genes are TRBV12-5 and TRBJ1-6, with a possible D match to TRBD1 (5 bases). Input material: PBMCs or T cells enriched from blood (not recorded which). This sequence was found in a woman under 40 who had recovered from COVID-19. The CDR3 protein is CASGLVLRDGGEFDSHPNNSPLHF. The CDR3 DNA is TGTGCTAGTGGTTTGGTACTGAGGGACGGGGGGGAATTCGACAGTCACCCAAATAATTCACCCCTCCACTTT.